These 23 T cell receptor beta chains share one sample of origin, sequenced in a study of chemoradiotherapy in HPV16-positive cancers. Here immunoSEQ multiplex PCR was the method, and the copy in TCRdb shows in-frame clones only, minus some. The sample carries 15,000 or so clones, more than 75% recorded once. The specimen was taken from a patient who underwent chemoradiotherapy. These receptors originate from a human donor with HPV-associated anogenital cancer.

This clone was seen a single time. The CDR3 nucleotides read TGTGCCAGCAGTGAAGTGGAATCCGGGGAGCTGTTTTTT. As protein: CASSEVESGELFF. The rearrangement uses TRBV6-1 and TRBJ2-2; D not resolved. CDR3 length: 13 residues. Between the trimmed V and J ends, which lost 1 base and 6 bases, there was a span of 6 bases. The germline gives CDR1 MNHNS, CDR2 SASEGT.

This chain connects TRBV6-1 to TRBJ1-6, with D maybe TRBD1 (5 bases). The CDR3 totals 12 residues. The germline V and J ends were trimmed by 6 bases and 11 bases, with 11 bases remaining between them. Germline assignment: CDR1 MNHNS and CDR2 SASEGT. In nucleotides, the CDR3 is TGTGCCAGCAGCGGGGGAAGGCCACCCCTCCACTTT. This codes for CASSGGRPPLHF.

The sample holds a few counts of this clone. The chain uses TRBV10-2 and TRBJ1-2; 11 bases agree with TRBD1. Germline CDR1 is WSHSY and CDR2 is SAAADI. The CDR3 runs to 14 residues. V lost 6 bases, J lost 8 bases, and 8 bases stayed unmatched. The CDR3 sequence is CASRAGQGAEGYTF. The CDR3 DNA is TGCGCCAGCAGAGCTGGACAGGGGGCGGAAGGCTACACCTTC.

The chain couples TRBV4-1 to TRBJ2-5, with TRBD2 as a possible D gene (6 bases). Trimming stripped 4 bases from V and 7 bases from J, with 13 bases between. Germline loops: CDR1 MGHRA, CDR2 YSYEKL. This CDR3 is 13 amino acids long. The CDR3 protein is CASSLEGGRTQYF. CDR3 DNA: TGCGCCAGCAGCCTGGAGGGCGGAAGGACCCAGTACTTC.

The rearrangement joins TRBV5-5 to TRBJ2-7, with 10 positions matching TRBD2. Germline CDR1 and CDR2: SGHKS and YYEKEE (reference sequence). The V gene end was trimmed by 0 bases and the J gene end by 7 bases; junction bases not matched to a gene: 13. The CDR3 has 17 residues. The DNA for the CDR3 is TGTGCCAGCAGCTTGGCCTTGTCAACTAGCGGGGCCCAAGAGCAGTACTTC. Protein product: CASSLALSTSGAQEQYF.

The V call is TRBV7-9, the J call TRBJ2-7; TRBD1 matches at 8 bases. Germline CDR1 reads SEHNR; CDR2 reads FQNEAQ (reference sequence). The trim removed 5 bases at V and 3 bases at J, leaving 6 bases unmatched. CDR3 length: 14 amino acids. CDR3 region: CASSQGQGDYEQYF. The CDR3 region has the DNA TGTGCCAGCAGCCAAGGACAGGGAGACTACGAGCAGTACTTC.

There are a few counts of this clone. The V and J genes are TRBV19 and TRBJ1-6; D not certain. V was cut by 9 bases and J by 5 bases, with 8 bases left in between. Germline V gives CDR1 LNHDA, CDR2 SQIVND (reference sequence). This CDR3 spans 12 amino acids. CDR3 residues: CASGPHNSPLHF. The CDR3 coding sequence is TGTGCCAGCGGGCCACATAATTCACCCCTCCACTTT. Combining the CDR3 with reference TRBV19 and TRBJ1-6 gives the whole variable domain DGGITQSPKYLFRKEGQNVTLSCEQNLNHDAMYWYRQDPGQGLRLIYYSQIVNDFQKGDIAEGYSVSREKKESFPLTVTSAQKNPTAFYLCASGPHNSPLHFGNGTRLTVT.

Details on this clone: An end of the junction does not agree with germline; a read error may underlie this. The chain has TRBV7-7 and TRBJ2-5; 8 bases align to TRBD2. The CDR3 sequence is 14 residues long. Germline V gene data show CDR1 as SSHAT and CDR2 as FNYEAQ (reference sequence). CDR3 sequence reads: CASSPSGGGETQYF. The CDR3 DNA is TGTGCTAGCAGCCCGAGCGGGGGCGGGGAGACCCAGTACTTC.

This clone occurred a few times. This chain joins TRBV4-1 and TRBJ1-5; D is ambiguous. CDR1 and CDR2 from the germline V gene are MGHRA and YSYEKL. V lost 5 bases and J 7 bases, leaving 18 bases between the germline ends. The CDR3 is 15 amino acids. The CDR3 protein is CASSSRRGGGQPQHF. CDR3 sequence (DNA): TGCGCCAGCAGCTCTCGACGAGGTGGCGGACAGCCCCAGCATTTT.

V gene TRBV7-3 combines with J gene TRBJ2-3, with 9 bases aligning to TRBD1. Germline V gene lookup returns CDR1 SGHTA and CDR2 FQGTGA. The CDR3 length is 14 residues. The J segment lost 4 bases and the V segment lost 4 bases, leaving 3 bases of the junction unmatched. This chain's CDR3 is CASSSDRGSDTQYF. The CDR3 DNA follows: TGTGCCAGCAGCTCTGACAGGGGGTCAGATACGCAGTATTTT.

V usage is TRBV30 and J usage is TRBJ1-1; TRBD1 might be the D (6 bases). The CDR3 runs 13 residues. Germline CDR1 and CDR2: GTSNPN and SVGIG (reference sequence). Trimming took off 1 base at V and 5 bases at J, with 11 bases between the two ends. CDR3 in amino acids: CAWSAQGRTEAFF. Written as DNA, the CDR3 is TGTGCCTGGAGTGCACAGGGCAGGACTGAAGCTTTCTTT.

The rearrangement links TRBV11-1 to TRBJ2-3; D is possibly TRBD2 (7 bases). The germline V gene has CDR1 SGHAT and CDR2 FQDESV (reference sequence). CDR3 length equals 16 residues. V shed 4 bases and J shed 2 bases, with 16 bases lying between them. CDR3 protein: CASSSLGGAITDTQYF. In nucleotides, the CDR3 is TGTGCCAGCAGCTCCCTGGGGGGGGCGATCACAGATACGCAGTATTTT.

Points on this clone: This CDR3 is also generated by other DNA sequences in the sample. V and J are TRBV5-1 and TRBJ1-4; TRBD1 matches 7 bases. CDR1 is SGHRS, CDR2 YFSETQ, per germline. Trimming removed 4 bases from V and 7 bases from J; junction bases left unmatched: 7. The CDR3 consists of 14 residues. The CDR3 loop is CASSLGTALEKLFF. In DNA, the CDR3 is TGCGCCAGCAGCCTGGGGACAGCCCTTGAAAAACTGTTTTTT.

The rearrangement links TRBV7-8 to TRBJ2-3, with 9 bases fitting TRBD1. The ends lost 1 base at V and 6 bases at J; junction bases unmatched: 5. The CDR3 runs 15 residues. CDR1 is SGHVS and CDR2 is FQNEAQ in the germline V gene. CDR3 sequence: CASSLVGTGIDTQYF. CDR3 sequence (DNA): TGTGCCAGCAGCTTAGTGGGGACAGGGATCGATACGCAGTATTTT.

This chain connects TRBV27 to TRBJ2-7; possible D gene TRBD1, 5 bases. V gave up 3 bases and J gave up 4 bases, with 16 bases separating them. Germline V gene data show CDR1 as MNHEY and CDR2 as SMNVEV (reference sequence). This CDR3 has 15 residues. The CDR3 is CASSFNRQGSYEQYF. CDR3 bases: TGTGCCAGCAGTTTTAATCGGCAGGGCAGTTACGAGCAGTACTTC.

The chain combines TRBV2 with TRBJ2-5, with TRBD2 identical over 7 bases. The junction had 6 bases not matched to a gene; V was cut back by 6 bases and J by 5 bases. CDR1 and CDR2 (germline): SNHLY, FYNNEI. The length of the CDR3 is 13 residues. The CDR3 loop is CASRAGLPETQYF. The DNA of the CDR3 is TGTGCCAGCAGAGCGGGACTCCCGGAGACCCAGTACTTC. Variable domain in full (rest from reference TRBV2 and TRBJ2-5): EPEVTQTPSHQVTQMGQEVILRCVPISNHLYFYWYRQILGQKVEFLVSFYNNEISEKSEIFDDQFSVERPDGSNFTLKIRSTKLEDSAMYFCASRAGLPETQYFGPGTRLLVL.

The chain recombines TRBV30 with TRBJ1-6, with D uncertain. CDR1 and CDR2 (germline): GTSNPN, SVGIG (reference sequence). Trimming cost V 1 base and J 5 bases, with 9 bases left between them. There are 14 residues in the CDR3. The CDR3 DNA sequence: TGTGCCTGGAGTGGGGTGGGTAATAATTCACCCCTCCACTTT. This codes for CAWSGVGNNSPLHF. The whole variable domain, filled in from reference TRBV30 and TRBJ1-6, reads SQTIHQWPATLVQPVGSPLSLECTVEGTSNPNLYWYRQAAGRGLQLLFYSVGIGQISSEVPQNLSASRPQDRQFILSSKKLLLSDSGFYLCAWSGVGNNSPLHFGNGTRLTVT.

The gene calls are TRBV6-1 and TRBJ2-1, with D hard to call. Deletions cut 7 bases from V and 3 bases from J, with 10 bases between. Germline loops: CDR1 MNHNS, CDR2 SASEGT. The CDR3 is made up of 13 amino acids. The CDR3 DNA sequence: TGTGCCAGCACCCAGTGGGTCTACAATGAGCAGTTCTTC. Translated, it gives CASTQWVYNEQFF.

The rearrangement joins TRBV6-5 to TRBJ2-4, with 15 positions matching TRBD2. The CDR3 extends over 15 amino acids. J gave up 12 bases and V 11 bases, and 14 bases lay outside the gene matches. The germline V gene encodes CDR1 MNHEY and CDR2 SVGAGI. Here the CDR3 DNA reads TGTGCCTCCTCCCCCCCGGGACTAGCGGGGGGAGGTCAGTACTTC. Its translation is CASSPPGLAGGGQYF.

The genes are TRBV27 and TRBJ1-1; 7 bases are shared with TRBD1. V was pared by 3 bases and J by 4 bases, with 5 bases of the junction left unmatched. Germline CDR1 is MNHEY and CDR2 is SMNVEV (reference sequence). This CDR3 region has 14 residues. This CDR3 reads CASSLGTVITEAFF. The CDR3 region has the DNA TGTGCCAGCAGTTTGGGGACAGTAATCACTGAAGCTTTCTTT.

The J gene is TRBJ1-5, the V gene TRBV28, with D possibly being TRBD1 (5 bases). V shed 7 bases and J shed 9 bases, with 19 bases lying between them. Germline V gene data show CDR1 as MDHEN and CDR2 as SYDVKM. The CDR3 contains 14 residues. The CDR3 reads CASISGRVARPQHF. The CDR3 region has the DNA TGTGCCAGCATATCGGGCAGGGTCGCGCGGCCCCAGCATTTT.

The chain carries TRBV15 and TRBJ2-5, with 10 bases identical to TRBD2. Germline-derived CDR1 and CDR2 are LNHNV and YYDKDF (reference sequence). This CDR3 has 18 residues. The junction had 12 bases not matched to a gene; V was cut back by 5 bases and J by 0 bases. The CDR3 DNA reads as TGTGCCACCAGCGGCCCTTCCTCTAGCGGGGGTCACCAAGAGACCCAGTACTTC. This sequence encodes CATSGPSSSGGHQETQYF.

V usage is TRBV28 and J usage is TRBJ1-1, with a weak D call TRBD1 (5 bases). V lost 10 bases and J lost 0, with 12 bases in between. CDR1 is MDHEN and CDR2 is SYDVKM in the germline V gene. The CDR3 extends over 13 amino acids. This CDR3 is CATQARVNTEAFF. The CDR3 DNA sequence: TGTGCCACACAGGCGCGGGTGAACACTGAAGCTTTCTTT.